The 30 T cell receptor beta chains presented below share a single source sample, sequenced in a study of shared clonotypes between healthy human individuals. Repertoires were generated with immunoSEQ multiplex PCR, while TCRdb's copy carries only in-frame clones and drops some. The data show about 2 million clones, 85% to 95% seen once. What was sequenced was naive CD4+ T cells sorted from blood. As for subset: CD45RA+ positively selected. These receptors came from a man between 18 and 29 years old in good health.

The V and J genes are TRBV5-1 and TRBJ2-3; D is unresolved. The CDR3 has 14 residues. V dropped 7 bases and J dropped 4 bases, with 16 bases sitting between them. The germline gives CDR1 SGHRS, CDR2 YFSETQ. As DNA, the CDR3 is TGCGCCAGCCGCCTTGAGTACTGGGCAGATACGCAGTATTTT. It encodes CASRLEYWADTQYF. The complete variable domain, with remaining parts taken from reference TRBV5-1 and TRBJ2-3, reads KAGVTQTPRYLIKTRGQQVTLSCSPISGHRSVSWYQQTPGQGLQFLFEYFSETQRNKGNFPGRFSGRQFSNSRSEMNVSTLELGDSALYLCASRLEYWADTQYFGPGTRLTVL.

The V call is TRBV25-1, the J call TRBJ2-3, with D perhaps TRBD2 (5 bases). Germline CDR1 is MGHDK and CDR2 is SYGVNS. This CDR3 region has 15 residues. Trimming pared 7 bases from V and 8 bases from J, leaving 22 bases between. CDR3 coding DNA: TGTGCCAGCACCGCAGGAGGCACCATGTTTGTTACGCAGTATTTT. It codes for CASTAGGTMFVTQYF.

The chain uses TRBV27 and TRBJ2-7, with D perhaps TRBD1 (6 bases). This CDR3 comprises 14 residues. V lost 6 bases and J 7 bases, leaving 19 bases between the germline ends. The germline CDR1 and CDR2 sequences are MNHEY and SMNVEV (reference sequence). The CDR3 DNA is TGTGCCAGCAGGCGACAGGCCCAAGCTGAAGAGCAGTACTTC. Translated: CASRRQAQAEEQYF.

The rearrangement joins TRBV21-1 to TRBJ2-7; TRBD2 reflects the table's D call only, with no check against the DNA. TRBV21-1 is annotated as a pseudogene. The CDR3 runs 14 residues. CDR3 sequence: CASSNGTSGNEQYF. The CDR3 coding sequence is TGTGCCAGCAGCAACGGGACTAGCGGGAACGAGCAGTACTTC.

This chain uses TRBV29-1 with TRBJ2-3, with D possibly called TRBD1 or TRBD2 (5 bases each). There are 17 residues in the CDR3. CDR1 is SQVTM and CDR2 is ANQGSEA in the germline V gene. The ends were cut back, 6 bases at V and 4 bases at J, with 26 bases in the middle. The CDR3 nucleotides are TGCAGCGTGTCCCGCCTATGGGGACGCAATGAGGCAGATACGCAGTATTTT. It is translated as CSVSRLWGRNEADTQYF.

The chain recombines TRBV9 with TRBJ1-2; TRBD1 matches 12 bases. The CDR3 is 18 residues long. J was trimmed by 8 bases and V by 0 bases; bases with no gene match: 14. CDR1 and CDR2 (germline): SGDLS, YYNGEE. CDR3 residues: CASSVEGLRGTGGRGYTF. The CDR3 DNA reads as TGTGCCAGCAGCGTAGAAGGTTTGAGGGGGACAGGGGGCCGCGGCTACACCTTC. Full variable domain (rest looked up from reference TRBV9 and TRBJ1-2): DSGVTQTPKHLITATGQRVTLRCSPRSGDLSVYWYQQSLDQGLQFLIQYYNGEERAKGNILERFSAQQFPDLHSELNLSSLELGDSALYFCASSVEGLRGTGGRGYTFGSGTRLTVV.

The chain carries TRBV5-1 and TRBJ2-1, with D unclear. CDR1 is SGHRS and CDR2 is YFSETQ in the germline V gene. Trimming shortened V by 2 bases and J by 4 bases, and 10 bases separated the two germline ends. The CDR3 totals 14 residues. Written as DNA, the CDR3 is TGCGCCAGCAGCTTCAACTTGGGGTACAATGAGCAGTTCTTC. This codes for CASSFNLGYNEQFF.

J is TRBJ1-2 and V is TRBV7-9; D call uncertain. The germline V gene has CDR1 SEHNR and CDR2 FQNEAQ (reference sequence). The CDR3 sequence is 15 residues long. The V end was cut by 6 bases, the J end by 0 bases, with 14 bases between. The CDR3: CASSPDGPPNYGYTF. CDR3 bases: TGTGCCAGCAGTCCGGACGGGCCTCCTAACTATGGCTACACCTTC. Looking up the rest from reference TRBV7-9 and TRBJ1-2 gives the full variable domain: DTGVSQNPRHKITKRGQNVTFRCDPISEHNRLYWYRQTLGQGPEFLTYFQNEAQLEKSRLLSDRFSAERPKGSFSTLEIQRTEQGDSAMYLCASSPDGPPNYGYTFGSGTRLTVV.

CDR3: CASSPALIINYEQYF. CDR3 sequence (DNA): TGTGCCAGCAGTCCCGCCCTAATAATCAACTACGAGCAGTACTTC. The rearrangement joins TRBV7-2 to TRBJ2-7; D ambiguous. Trimming removed 6 bases at V and 3 bases at J, with 18 bases between. The CDR3 runs 15 residues. Germline CDR1 reads SGHTA; CDR2 reads FQGNSA.

The chain is built from TRBV5-1 and TRBJ1-6; TRBD1 might be the D (6 bases). Germline loops: CDR1 SGHRS, CDR2 YFSETQ. V gave up 4 bases and J gave up 4 bases, with 15 bases separating them. The CDR3 is 16 amino acids. The CDR3 DNA reads TGCGCCAGCAGCCCTTGGACAGATCCTTATAATTCACCCCTCCACTTT. Amino acids: CASSPWTDPYNSPLHF.

The chain combines TRBV7-9 with TRBJ2-1; D call uncertain. CDR3 length: 12 amino acids. Germline CDR1 reads SEHNR; CDR2 reads FQNEAQ (reference sequence). The germline V and J ends were trimmed by 3 bases and 5 bases, with 5 bases remaining between them. This CDR3 is CASSFSHNEQFF. The CDR3 bases are TGTGCCAGCAGCTTTAGCCACAATGAGCAGTTCTTC.

This clone was observed once. The gene calls are TRBV29-1 and TRBJ1-1; no reliable D call. CDR1 and CDR2 (germline): SQVTM, ANQGSEA. Trimming stripped 3 bases from V and 4 bases from J, with 12 bases between. This CDR3 comprises 13 residues. CDR3 DNA: TGCAGCGTTGAGGGCAGCAAGGGCACTGAAGCTTTCTTT. Protein product: CSVEGSKGTEAFF.

About this clone itself: The same CDR3 is also encoded by other DNA sequences in this sample. The chain couples TRBV19 to TRBJ1-5; D ambiguous. Germline V gene sequence: CDR1 LNHDA, CDR2 SQIVND (reference sequence). The CDR3 runs to 13 residues. V lost 8 bases to trimming and J lost 3 bases, with 11 bases between them. The DNA for the CDR3 is TGTGCCAGTTCCGACACTTACAATCAGCCCCAGCATTTT. Encoded protein: CASSDTYNQPQHF. The variable domain in full, with the rest retrieved from reference TRBV19 and TRBJ1-5, is DGGITQSPKYLFRKEGQNVTLSCEQNLNHDAMYWYRQDPGQGLRLIYYSQIVNDFQKGDIAEGYSVSREKKESFPLTVTSAQKNPTAFYLCASSDTYNQPQHFGDGTRLSIL.

V usage is TRBV14 and J usage is TRBJ2-7, with a possible D match to TRBD1 (5 bases). The V end lost 0 bases, the J end lost 0 bases, and 9 bases lay between the germline ends. Germline-derived CDR1 and CDR2 are SGHDN and FVKESK. This CDR3 is 15 amino acids long. The CDR3 DNA is TGTGCCAGCAGCCAAGAAGGCAGGGCCTCCTACGAGCAGTACTTC. This sequence encodes CASSQEGRASYEQYF. The whole variable domain, remainder taken from reference TRBV14 and TRBJ2-7, is EAGVTQFPSHSVIEKGQTVTLRCDPISGHDNLYWYRRVMGKEIKFLLHFVKESKQDESGMPNNRFLAERTGGTYSTLKVQPAELEDSGVYFCASSQEGRASYEQYFGPGTRLTVT.

This chain joins TRBV5-1 and TRBJ1-1; D not certain. This CDR3 comprises 13 residues. From germline, CDR1 is SGHRS and CDR2 YFSETQ. V lost 0 bases and J lost 2, with 5 bases in between. The CDR3 sequence: CASSLAFNTEAFF. The CDR3 DNA reads TGCGCCAGCAGCTTGGCCTTTAACACTGAAGCTTTCTTT.

This chain joins TRBV6-5 and TRBJ2-1; D not certain. Germline CDR1 reads MNHEY; CDR2 reads SVGAGI. The V gene lost 7 bases and the J gene lost 14 bases, with 21 bases spanning the gap. This CDR3 is built from 13 residues. The CDR3 loop reads CASTRTRESEEFF. In DNA form, the CDR3 reads TGTGCCAGCACTAGAACTCGTGAGAGCGAGGAGTTCTTC.

This clone was observed a few times. The gene calls are TRBV20-1 and TRBJ1-5; tentatively, D is TRBD1 (6 bases). The CDR3 spans 11 residues. The ends were cut back, 7 bases at V and 6 bases at J, with 10 bases in the middle. Germline V gene lookup returns CDR1 DFQATT and CDR2 SNEGSKA (reference sequence). CDR3 in amino acids: CSVGAGQPQHF. As DNA, the CDR3 is TGCAGTGTGGGGGCAGGTCAGCCCCAGCATTTT.

This chain uses TRBV27 with TRBJ1-1; 9 nucleotides line up with TRBD1. This CDR3 is 17 amino acids long. Germline V gene data show CDR1 as MNHEY and CDR2 as SMNVEV (reference sequence). After removal of 4 bases from V and 5 bases from J, the junction contained 14 bases not matched to a gene. Written as DNA, the CDR3 is TGTGCCAGCAGTTCCCCCAGAACCGGGACAGGGCGAACTGAAGCTTTCTTT. Its protein is CASSSPRTGTGRTEAFF.

The rearrangement joins TRBV6-1 to TRBJ1-1, with D uncertain. Trimming took 11 bases from V and 4 from J, leaving 20 bases between them. Per the germline V gene, CDR1 is MNHNS and CDR2 is SASEGT. The CDR3 loop spans 14 amino acids. The chain's CDR3 is CAGERALGGTEAFF. DNA for the CDR3: TGTGCCGGGGAGAGAGCCTTAGGCGGCACTGAAGCTTTCTTT.

V gene TRBV7-9 combines with J gene TRBJ1-5; D is ambiguous. In germline, CDR1 is SEHNR, CDR2 FQNEAQ (reference sequence). This CDR3 comprises 13 residues. Trimming took 5 bases from V and 5 from J, leaving 10 bases between them. CDR3 nucleotides: TGTGCCAGCAGCCCCCGCCGAGATCAGCCCCAGCATTTT. It translates to CASSPRRDQPQHF.

The rearrangement joins TRBV28 to TRBJ1-5, with 8 nucleotides matching TRBD1. Per germline, CDR1 MDHEN and CDR2 SYDVKM. The CDR3 loop spans 15 amino acids. Trimming removed 2 bases from V and 5 bases from J; junction bases left unmatched: 5. CDR3 protein: CASSLNRGIYQPQHF. CDR3 DNA sequence: TGTGCCAGCAGTTTAAACAGGGGGATATATCAGCCCCAGCATTTT.

The rearrangement uses TRBV7-9 and TRBJ2-7, with 7 bases fitting TRBD1. J gave up 4 bases and V 2 bases, and 8 bases lay outside the gene matches. This CDR3 is built from 15 residues. Germline V CDR1 and CDR2: SEHNR, FQNEAQ (reference sequence). CDR3: CASSLTTGNSYEQYF. CDR3 coding DNA: TGTGCCAGCAGCTTAACGACAGGGAATTCATACGAGCAGTACTTC.

J is TRBJ2-3 and V is TRBV14; D not resolved. Germline V lookup: CDR1 SGHDN, CDR2 FVKESK. Trimming stripped 2 bases from V and 1 base from J, with 7 bases between. The CDR3 has 14 residues. The DNA for the CDR3 is TGTGCCAGCAGCCAAATCCCGGGCACAGATACGCAGTATTTT. Residues: CASSQIPGTDTQYF.

The chain combines TRBV2 with TRBJ1-1, with D perhaps matching TRBD1 (6 bases). Per germline, CDR1 SNHLY and CDR2 FYNNEI. The CDR3 has 14 amino acids. Trimming removed 6 bases at V and 2 bases at J, with 13 bases between. The CDR3 bases are TGTGCCAGCAGCCGGGACACCCAAAACACTGAAGCTTTCTTT. It translates to CASSRDTQNTEAFF.

The rearrangement joins TRBV6-5 to TRBJ2-7; TRBD1 matches at 8 bases. Germline lookup yields CDR1 MNHEY and CDR2 SVGAGI. V was clipped by 7 bases and J by 3 bases; unmatched bases: 11. This CDR3 has 15 residues. For the CDR3, the DNA is TGTGCCAGCACCAACGGCGGACAGGGCCACTACGAGCAGTACTTC. Its protein product is CASTNGGQGHYEQYF.

The chain couples TRBV19 to TRBJ2-7; D is unresolved. The CDR3 runs 11 residues. The V gene's germline CDR1 is LNHDA and CDR2 SQIVND (reference sequence). V lost 8 bases and J 6 bases, leaving 11 bases between the germline ends. The CDR3 DNA reads TGTGCCAGTCGATCGGGCGGCGAGCAGTACTTC. Translated: CASRSGGEQYF.

V usage is TRBV28 and J usage is TRBJ1-1; D may be TRBD1 (5 bases). Trimming took off 1 base at V and 1 base at J, with 13 bases between the two ends. Germline CDR1 and CDR2: MDHEN and SYDVKM. This CDR3 region has 16 residues. The chain's CDR3 is CASSLSTGTANTEAFF. Written as DNA, the CDR3 is TGTGCCAGCAGTTTATCTACCGGGACGGCGAACACTGAAGCTTTCTTT.

The chain combines TRBV5-1 with TRBJ2-7, with 7 bases lining up with TRBD2. Germline CDR1 SGHRS, CDR2 YFSETQ. The junction had 8 bases not matched to a gene; V was cut back by 6 bases and J by 2 bases. The CDR3 spans 14 residues. CDR3 nucleotides: TGCGCCAGCACTCTGGGGGAGGGGACCTACGAGCAGTACTTC. Translated, it gives CASTLGEGTYEQYF.

This chain joins TRBV28 and TRBJ1-2; a weak D match, TRBD1 (6 bases). Trimming stripped 2 bases from V and 8 bases from J, with 12 bases between. The germline CDR1 and CDR2 sequences are MDHEN and SYDVKM. The CDR3 is made up of 13 amino acids. The CDR3 region has the DNA TGTGCCAGCAGTTTAGGGGGGCCGGGCGGCTACACCTTC. Amino acids: CASSLGGPGGYTF.

This chain joins TRBV5-1 and TRBJ2-1; D perhaps matches TRBD2 (5 bases). In germline, CDR1 is SGHRS, CDR2 YFSETQ. V shed 2 bases and J shed 5 bases, with 11 bases lying between them. CDR3 size: 14 residues. This chain's CDR3 is CASSFPSKHNEQFF. In nucleotides, the CDR3 is TGCGCCAGCAGCTTCCCTAGCAAGCACAATGAGCAGTTCTTC.